The 8 T cell receptor beta chains presented below share a single source sample, sequenced in a study of T-cell reconstitution after alpha-beta-depleted transplantation in children. Unique molecular identifiers featured in how the TCRbeta library was prepared. TCRdb re-called the PCR reads with MiXCR, one entry per CDR3 protein. The sample comprises about 77,000 distinct CDR3 sequences, less than 20% of which are singletons, and approximately 55% rests with the top ten. The sample here was PBMCs, mostly from graft donor cells, taken 360 days after TCRalphabeta/CD19-depleted stem cell transplant. These receptor sequences come from a male patient aged 2 to 9 who had a stem cell transplant for acute lymphoblastic leukemia, so the T cells may come from the graft donor.

This clonotype has more than one count but fewer than ten. This chain uses TRBV5-6 with TRBJ2-1; 10 bases match TRBD2. The CDR3 spans 17 residues. The V segment lost 0 bases and the J segment 4 bases; nucleotides outside the gene matches: 7. Per germline, CDR1 SGHDT and CDR2 YYEEEE. CDR3 coding DNA: TGTGCCAGCAGCTTGGTAGCGGGAGGTGGAGGATACAATGAGCAGTTCTTC. It translates to CASSLVAGGGGYNEQFF.

The rearrangement links TRBV7-9 to TRBJ2-7, with unresolved D. The germline CDR1 and CDR2 sequences are SEHNR and FQNEAQ (reference sequence). The CDR3 has 13 residues. V lost 3 bases, J lost 2 bases, and 8 bases lay in between. CDR3 bases: TGTGCCAGCAGCTTGGGCAGTCCCTACGAGCAGTACTTC. As protein: CASSLGSPYEQYF.

This clonotype was detected only a few times. V and J are TRBV11-2 and TRBJ2-5; 10 bases are a match to TRBD2. With 5 bases clipped from V and 5 bases from J, the junction kept 11 bases outside the gene matches. CDR3 size: 16 residues. Germline CDR1 reads SGHAT; CDR2 reads FQNNGV. This CDR3 is CASSTLAGTSVETQYF. The CDR3 nucleotides read TGTGCCAGCAGCACCTTGGCGGGGACTAGCGTGGAGACCCAGTACTTC.

In its sample, this clonotype was seen a few times. CDR3 amino acids: CAISSGGHRQETQYF. The CDR3 bases are TGTGCCATCAGCTCAGGGGGCCATCGGCAAGAGACCCAGTACTTC. The chain uses TRBV10-3 and TRBJ2-5; 8 bases agree with TRBD1. CDR3 size: 15 residues. The germline V gene encodes CDR1 ENHRY and CDR2 SYGVKD. Trimming at V came to 6 bases and at J to 2 bases, leaving 8 bases not matched to a gene.

CDR3 bases: TGTGCCAGCAGTATTCGGACAGGGGGCCCCTACGAGCAGTACTTC. It is translated as CASSIRTGGPYEQYF. The rearrangement links TRBV6-2 or TRBV6-3 to TRBJ2-7, with 11 bases that match TRBD1. The CDR3 extends over 15 amino acids. V dropped 5 bases and J dropped 2; count of bases not matched to a gene: 5. Looked up from germline, CDR1 is MNHEY and CDR2 is SVGEGT.

This clonotype has at least ten counts. The chain uses TRBV12-3 or TRBV12-4 and TRBJ1-1; D is uncertain. Trimming took off 6 bases at V and 6 bases at J, with 17 bases between the two ends. The CDR3 runs 14 residues. The CDR3 spells CASRPDGTFPEAFF. Written as DNA, the CDR3 is TGTGCCAGCAGGCCGGACGGCACATTCCCTGAAGCTTTCTTT.

This chain links TRBV28 with TRBJ2-5; unclear D gene. The germline CDR1 and CDR2 sequences are MDHEN and SYDVKM. There are 12 residues in the CDR3. V lost 5 bases and J 6 bases, leaving 10 bases between the germline ends. In DNA form, the CDR3 reads TGTGCCAGCAGTCGTGGTGCGAAGACCCAGTACTTC. Its protein is CASSRGAKTQYF.

This clonotype was observed a handful of times. V and J are TRBV4-1 and TRBJ2-4; 7 bases match TRBD1. Germline V gives CDR1 MGHRA, CDR2 YSYEKL. This CDR3 is built from 17 residues. V gave up 4 bases and J gave up 0 bases; unmatched junction bases: 9. CDR3: CASSRLGQQRAKNIQYF. CDR3 nucleotide sequence: TGCGCCAGCAGCCGATTGGGACAGCAGAGAGCCAAAAACATTCAGTACTTC.